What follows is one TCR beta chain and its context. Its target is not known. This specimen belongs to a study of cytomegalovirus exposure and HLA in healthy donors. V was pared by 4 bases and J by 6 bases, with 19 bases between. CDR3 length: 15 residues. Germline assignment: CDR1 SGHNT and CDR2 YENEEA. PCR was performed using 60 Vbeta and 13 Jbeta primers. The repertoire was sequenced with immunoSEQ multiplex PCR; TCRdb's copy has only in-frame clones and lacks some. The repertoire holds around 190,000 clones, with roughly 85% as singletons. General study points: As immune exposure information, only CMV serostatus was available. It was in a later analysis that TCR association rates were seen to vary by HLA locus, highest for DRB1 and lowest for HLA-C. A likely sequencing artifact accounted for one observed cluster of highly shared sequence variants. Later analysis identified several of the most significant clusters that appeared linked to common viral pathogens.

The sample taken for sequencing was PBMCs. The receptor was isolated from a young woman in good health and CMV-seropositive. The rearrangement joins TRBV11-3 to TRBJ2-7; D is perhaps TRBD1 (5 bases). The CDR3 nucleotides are TGTGCCAGCAGCTCTCAACGTTCTCAGGGATTCGAGCAGTACTTC. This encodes CASSSQRSQGFEQYF.